The clone carrying this T cell receptor (beta chain) has only one observation. Its target is unknown. CDR1 and CDR2 from the germline V gene are SNHLY and FYNNEI. CDR3 length: 14 residues. The V gene lost 3 bases and the J gene lost 0 bases, with 6 bases spanning the gap. These data belong to a study of high-grade serous ovarian cancer treatment subgroups. Study overall: On average, more than 14,000 reads and 6,500 to 8,000 unique TCR beta rearrangements were obtained per sample.

Tumor tissue was taken before any definitive surgery or chemotherapy was given. Study-wide points: Tumors within one patient showed repertoire similarity of about 0.095 to 0.79. TCR relatedness rose with neoantigen level and trended with mutation load. The analyses considered CDR3 and ignored CDR1 and CDR2.

Libraries were prepared by immunoSEQ multiplex PCR; TCRdb keeps only in-frame clonotypes and omits some of them. The sample carries several thousand clones, more than 65% recorded once. The V call is TRBV2, the J call TRBJ2-1, with no clear D. Sequenced sample: tumor tissue. This clonotype was sampled from a human donor with high-grade serous ovarian cancer. CDR3 sequence (DNA): TGTGCCAGCAGTGACTCACGCTCCTACAATGAGCAGTTCTTC. It codes for CASSDSRSYNEQFF.